This T cell receptor (beta chain) came from a study of cytomegalovirus exposure and HLA in healthy donors. The PCR used 60 Vbeta and 13 Jbeta primers. TCRdb's table, derived via immunoSEQ multiplex PCR, lists solely in-frame clones and lacks some. The sample contains over 150,000 clones, over 80% of which appear only once. CDR3 length: 17 residues. The junction had 10 bases not matched to a gene; V was cut back by 1 base and J by 6 bases. Germline V gene lookup returns CDR1 LGHNA and CDR2 YSLEER. Sequenced material: PBMCs. This sequence was found in a man between 50 and 59 years old in good health and CMV-seronegative. J is TRBJ2-3 and V is TRBV4-3; 10 nucleotides line up with TRBD2. In DNA, the CDR3 is TGCGCCAGCAGCCAAGCCTCCACTAGCGGGGCCCGGGATACGCAGTATTTT. Translation gives CASSQASTSGARDTQYF.